The 24 T cell receptor beta chains below come from one sample, sequenced in a study of tumor-infiltrating lymphocytes in primary liver carcinoma. Co-extraction of both nucleic acids (RNA and DNA) used about 18-34 mg of unsorted bulk tissue. Total RNA amounting to about 520 ng was the source from which TCR beta cDNA was made with a constant-region primer. TCR beta libraries came from three nested multiplex PCR rounds using slightly modified ARM-PCR. The first two PCR rounds, nine to ten cycles each, used TRBV1-TRBV30 forward primers and a C-beta reverse primer. From the multiplex PCR reads, TCRdb called clonotypes with MiXCR, one entry per CDR3 protein. The sample carries roughly 80,000 distinct CDR3 sequences, 60% to 75% recorded once. Sequencing was performed on liver tumor tissue from sampling region 1. Subset here: tumor region T1, superior pole. The receptor set was obtained from a man aged 40-49 years with primary liver carcinoma and hepatitis B virus infection.

V gene TRBV12-3 or TRBV12-4 combines with J gene TRBJ2-7; a weak D match, TRBD1 (6 bases). CDR3 length: 14 amino acids. The V end lost 4 bases, the J end lost 10 bases, and 20 bases lay between the germline ends. The CDR3 spells CASSYTTGSYKQYF. The CDR3 coding sequence is TGTGCCAGCAGTTATACGACAGGATCCTACAAACAGTACTTC.

Comments on this clonotype: Compared with germline, one end of the junction differs, possibly owing to a read error. This chain uses TRBV11-2 with TRBJ2-1, with D perhaps given as TRBD1 or TRBD2 (7 bases each). The CDR3 consists of 16 residues. Germline assignment: CDR1 SGHAT and CDR2 FQNNGV. Here the CDR3 DNA reads TGTGCCAGCAGCTTACGGGGGGACAGCTTCTACAATGAACAGTTCTTC. It is translated as CASSLRGDSFYNEQFF.

On this clonotype: This may arise from a read error, as a much more abundant clone is one base away. This sequence joins TRBV5-1 and TRBJ1-1; 8 positions agree with TRBD1. CDR1 is SGHRS and CDR2 is YFSETQ in the germline V gene. V dropped 9 bases and J dropped 3; count of bases not matched to a gene: 19. There are 17 residues in the CDR3. The CDR3: CAILFETGDMRDTEAFF. As DNA, the CDR3 is TGCGCCATACTGTTTGAGACAGGGGATATGAGGGACACTGAAGCTTTCTTT.

This sequence joins TRBV11-2 and TRBJ2-7; possible D gene TRBD1, 5 bases. The CDR3 has 16 residues. V was cut by 5 bases and J by 0 bases, with 17 bases left in between. Germline V gives CDR1 SGHAT, CDR2 FQNNGV. CDR3 sequence: CASSRNLVGHSYEQYF. The CDR3 DNA sequence: TGTGCCAGCAGCCGAAACCTAGTGGGGCACTCCTACGAGCAGTACTTC. Variable domain in full (rest from reference TRBV11-2 and TRBJ2-7): EAGVAQSPRYKIIEKRQSVAFWCNPISGHATLYWYQQILGQGPKLLIQFQNNGVVDDSQLPKDRFSAERLKGVDSTLKIQPAKLEDSAVYLCASSRNLVGHSYEQYFGPGTRLTVT.

As regards this clonotype: At one end the junction does not follow the germline gene, possibly because of a read error. The V and J genes are TRBV5-1 and TRBJ2-7; 9 bases align to TRBD2. Germline V CDR1 and CDR2: SGHRS, YFSETQ. The CDR3 is 16 amino acids. CDR3 protein: CACSSSGREGTYEQYF. The DNA of the CDR3 is TGCGCCTGCAGCTCCTCGGGGCGGGAGGGCACCTACGAGCAGTACTTC.

With respect to this clonotype: Relative to the germline gene, one junction end is altered; a read error may explain this. The rearrangement uses TRBV28 and TRBJ2-3; possibly TRBD1 or TRBD2 for D (5 bases each). The CDR3 totals 15 residues. The V gene's germline CDR1 is MDHEN and CDR2 SYDVKM. The DNA for the CDR3 is TGTGCCAGCAGTTTAGTTGGGGGTCGCACAGATACGCTGTATTTT. Translating gives CASSLVGGRTDTLYF. The whole variable domain, filled in from reference TRBV28 and TRBJ2-3, reads DVKVTQSSRYLVKRTGEKVFLECVQDMDHENMFWYRQDPGLGLRLIYFSYDVKMKEKGDIPEGYSVSREKKERFSLILESASTNQTSMYLCASSLVGGRTDTLYFGPGTRLTVL.

Concerning this clonotype itself: This CDR3 fails to terminate in the conserved phenylalanine or tryptophan, so it likely reflects a read error. The chain links TRBV11-2 to TRBJ2-5; possible D gene TRBD1, 6 bases. CDR1 and CDR2 (germline): SGHAT, FQNNGV. The V end was cut by 1 base, the J end by 5 bases, with 20 bases between. This CDR3 comprises 17 residues. The CDR3 DNA sequence: TGTGCCAGCAGCTTAGTCAGTGGGGGCAGACGGCAGGAGACCCAGTACCTC. Amino acid sequence: CASSLVSGGRRQETQYL.

Concerning this clonotype: One end of the junction varies from germline; a read error may be responsible. This chain connects TRBV18 to TRBJ2-7, with 7 bases fitting TRBD1. CDR1 and CDR2 from the germline V gene are KGHSH and LQKENI. This CDR3 has 16 amino acids. The CDR3, as DNA: TGTGCCAGCTCACGAACCCCAACAGGGGATTCCTACAAGCAGTACTTC. Encoded protein: CASSRTPTGDSYKQYF. The full variable domain, its missing parts supplied by reference TRBV18 and TRBJ2-7, is NAGVMQNPRHLVRRRGQEARLRCSPMKGHSHVYWYRQLPEEGLKFMVYLQKENIIDESGMPKERFSAEFPKEGPSILRIQQVVRGDSAAYFCASSRTPTGDSYKQYFGPGTRLTVT.

The gene calls are TRBV12-3 or TRBV12-4 and TRBJ1-1; 9 bases are a match to TRBD1. Losses at the gene ends were 10 bases for V and 8 bases for J; bases not matched to a gene: 17. The CDR3 is made up of 15 amino acids. This CDR3 is CANSPMEQGATEAFF. CDR3 DNA: TGTGCCAACAGCCCTATGGAACAGGGGGCCACCGAAGCTTTCTTT.

Regarding this clonotype: With a much larger clone just one base away, this may be a read error. The chain employs TRBV10-2 and TRBJ2-1, with D possibly matching TRBD2 (5 bases). The CDR3 has 12 residues. Germline-derived CDR1 and CDR2 are WSHSY and SAAADI. This CDR3 is CASSDGPRGQSF. DNA for the CDR3: TGCGCCAGCAGTGATGGGCCTCGCGGGCAGTCCTTC.

This clonotype was seen repeatedly, ten times or more. This chain connects TRBV6-1 to TRBJ2-1, with 9 bases aligning to TRBD1. J gave up 4 bases and V 4 bases, and 8 bases lay outside the gene matches. The germline V gene has CDR1 MNHNS and CDR2 SASEGT. The CDR3 is 16 amino acids. In nucleotides, the CDR3 is TGTGCCAGCAGTGCGCACCGGGACAGGGCGTACAATGAGCAGTTCTTC. Its translation: CASSAHRDRAYNEQFF.

With respect to this clonotype: A read error may produce the germline difference seen at one junction end. CDR3 in DNA: TGTGCCATCAGCCAAGAGTTGGGAAACACCGGGGAGCTGTTTTTT. Its protein product is CAISQELGNTGELFF. V is TRBV4-2 and J is TRBJ2-2; D gene uncertain. Germline loops: CDR1 LGHNA, CDR2 YNFKEQ. The CDR3 spans 15 residues.

A remark on this clonotype: A read error may be the cause here, since a much bigger clone is one base away. J is TRBJ1-5 and V is TRBV28; no clear D. Germline-derived CDR1 and CDR2 are MDHEN and SYDVKM. The CDR3 runs to 14 residues. DNA for the CDR3: TGTGTCAGCAGTCCCCCACCGGCGGATCAGCCCCAGCATTTT. Its protein is CVSSPPPADQPQHF.

This clonotype was counted at least ten times. V and J are TRBV6-5 and TRBJ1-1; no definite D call. Trimming pared 6 bases from V and 5 bases from J, leaving 16 bases between. In germline, CDR1 is MNHEY, CDR2 SVGAGI. The CDR3 sequence is 14 residues long. DNA for the CDR3: TGTGCCAGCAGGCCTGTAGAGCGCGGAACTGAAGCTTTCTTT. Protein sequence: CASRPVERGTEAFF.

Comments on this clonotype: One end of the junction varies from germline; a read error may be responsible. This chain connects TRBV5-5 to TRBJ2-2; 10 nucleotides agree with TRBD2. In germline, CDR1 is SGHKS, CDR2 YYEKEE (reference sequence). This CDR3 has 17 amino acids. The CDR3 loop is CANSLAPSGSGNGKLFF. The CDR3 bases are TGTGCCAACAGCTTGGCCCCTAGCGGGAGTGGGAACGGGAAGCTGTTTTTC.

Comment on this clonotype: With a much larger clone just one base away, this may be a read error. The chain employs TRBV15 and TRBJ2-7; 9 bases map to TRBD2. The CDR3 spans 14 residues. Per germline, CDR1 LNHNV and CDR2 YYDKDF (reference sequence). CDR3 sequence: CAASRERLAAEQYF. CDR3 sequence (DNA): TGTGCCGCCAGCAGAGAAAGACTAGCGGCCGAGCAGTACTTC. Drawing the rest from reference TRBV15 and TRBJ2-7, the complete variable domain is DAMVIQNPRYQVTQFGKPVTLSCSQTLNHNVMYWYQQKSSQAPKLLFHYYDKDFNNEADTPDNFQSRRPNTSFCFLDIRSPGLGDTAMYLCAASRERLAAEQYFGPGTRLTVT.

By its share, this clonotype is medium-sized (0.01 to 0.1%). This chain links TRBV29-1 with TRBJ2-7; 7 bases match TRBD1. There are 16 residues in the CDR3. In germline, CDR1 is SQVTM, CDR2 ANQGSEA. V shed 3 bases, J shed 4 bases, and the junction held 15 bases outside the gene matches. DNA for the CDR3: TGCAGCGTTGATCTGGGCCGACAGGGATCGAGTTACGAGCAGTACTTC. Translation: CSVDLGRQGSSYEQYF.

Points on this clonotype: In this CDR3 the conserved last residue, phenylalanine or tryptophan, is missing, so a read error is likely. V usage is TRBV11-2 and J usage is TRBJ2-7; D gene uncertain. The CDR3 length is 13 residues. Germline values: CDR1 SGHAT, CDR2 FQNNGV. Deletions cut 0 bases from V and 7 bases from J, with 10 bases between. CDR3 nucleotides: TGTGCCAGCAGCTTAGAAAGGCACGCTGAGCAGTACTTG. This gives the protein CASSLERHAEQYL.

For this clonotype: A junction end diverges from the germline sequence, so it may reflect a read error. The rearrangement joins TRBV5-6 to TRBJ2-1; D is unclear. Germline CDR1 SGHDT, CDR2 YYEEEE. This CDR3 has 16 residues. The CDR3 sequence: CANSPVVRSSYNEQFF. The CDR3 region has the DNA TGTGCCAACAGCCCAGTGGTACGGAGCTCCTACAATGAGCAGTTCTTC.

The CDR3 nucleotides read TGTGCCAGTAGTACATCTCACGCCAAGGATGGCTACACCTTC. This sequence encodes CASSTSHAKDGYTF. This rearrangement joins TRBV19 to TRBJ1-2, with D unclear. The CDR3 totals 14 residues. From germline, CDR1 is LNHDA and CDR2 SQIVND (reference sequence). Trimming left V 4 bases short and J 6 bases short, with 15 bases between. The full variable domain, its missing parts supplied by reference TRBV19 and TRBJ1-2, is DGGITQSPKYLFRKEGQNVTLSCEQNLNHDAMYWYRQDPGQGLRLIYYSQIVNDFQKGDIAEGYSVSREKKESFPLTVTSAQKNPTAFYLCASSTSHAKDGYTFGSGTRLTVV.

As regards this clonotype: Possible read error: a much larger clone is one base away. The conserved phenylalanine or tryptophan is not found at the CDR3 terminus, so this likely reflects a read error. The chain employs TRBV2 and TRBJ2-7; 9 positions match TRBD1. Germline CDR1 and CDR2: SNHLY and FYNNEI. V lost 7 bases to trimming and J lost 4 bases; unmatched junction nucleotides: 2. There are 12 residues in the CDR3. This CDR3 is CASKDRGYEQYI. Written as DNA, the CDR3 is TGTGCCAGCAAGGACAGGGGTTACGAGCAGTACATC.

A remark on this clonotype: One end of the junction does not line up with germline, which may come from a read error. The chain is built from TRBV5-4 and TRBJ1-1, with D possibly matching TRBD1 (5 bases). The CDR3 runs to 14 residues. Germline CDR1 SGHNT, CDR2 YYREEE (reference sequence). The CDR3 loop is CASSTGLPNTEAIF. CDR3 in DNA: TGTGCCAGCAGCACGGGACTCCCTAACACTGAAGCTATCTTT.

In regard to this clonotype: The junction differs from germline at one of its ends, possibly a read error. This chain joins TRBV29-1 and TRBJ2-7; 7 nucleotides align to TRBD2. The CDR3 has 15 amino acids. Germline V lookup: CDR1 SQVTM, CDR2 ANQGSEA. CDR3 DNA sequence: TGCGGCGTTGAATCCGTGGGCGGGAGCTCCTACGAGCAGTACTTC. This encodes CGVESVGGSSYEQYF.

Comments on this clonotype: Possible read error: a much larger clone is one base away. The final CDR3 position lacks the conserved phenylalanine or tryptophan, pointing to a likely read error. V usage is TRBV30 and J usage is TRBJ1-5; 10 bases are shared with TRBD1. With V trimmed by 2 bases and J by 7 bases, 8 bases remained unmatched. This CDR3 contains 15 residues. The germline V gene has CDR1 GTSNPN and CDR2 SVGIG (reference sequence). The DNA for the CDR3 is TGTGCCTGGAGTATCGGGACAGGGGCGGGCCAGCCCCAGCATTCT. Its protein is CAWSIGTGAGQPQHS.